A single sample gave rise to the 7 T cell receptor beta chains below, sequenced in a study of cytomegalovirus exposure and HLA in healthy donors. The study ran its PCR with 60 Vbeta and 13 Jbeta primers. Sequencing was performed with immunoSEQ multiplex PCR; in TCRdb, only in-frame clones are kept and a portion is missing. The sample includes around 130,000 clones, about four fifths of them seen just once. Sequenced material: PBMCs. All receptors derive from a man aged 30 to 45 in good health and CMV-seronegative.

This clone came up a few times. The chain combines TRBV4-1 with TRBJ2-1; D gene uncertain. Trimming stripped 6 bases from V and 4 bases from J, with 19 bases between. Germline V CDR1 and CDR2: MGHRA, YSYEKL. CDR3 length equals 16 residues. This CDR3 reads CASRSSPLGFYNEQFF. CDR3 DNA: TGCGCCAGCAGGAGCTCCCCCCTCGGTTTTTACAATGAGCAGTTCTTC.

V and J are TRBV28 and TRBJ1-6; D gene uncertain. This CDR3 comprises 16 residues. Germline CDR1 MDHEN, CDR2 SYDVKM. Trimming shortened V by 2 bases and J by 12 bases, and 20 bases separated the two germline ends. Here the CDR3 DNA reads TGTGCCAGCAGTTTAGGTACTGCCAGAGGGAGGGAACCCCTCCACTTT. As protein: CASSLGTARGREPLHF.

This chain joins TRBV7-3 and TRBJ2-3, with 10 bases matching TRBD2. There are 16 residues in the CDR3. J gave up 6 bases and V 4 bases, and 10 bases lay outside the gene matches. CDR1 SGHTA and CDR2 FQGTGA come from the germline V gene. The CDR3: CASSSSSGSVWDTQYF. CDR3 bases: TGTGCCAGCAGCTCCTCTAGCGGGAGTGTGTGGGATACGCAGTATTTT.

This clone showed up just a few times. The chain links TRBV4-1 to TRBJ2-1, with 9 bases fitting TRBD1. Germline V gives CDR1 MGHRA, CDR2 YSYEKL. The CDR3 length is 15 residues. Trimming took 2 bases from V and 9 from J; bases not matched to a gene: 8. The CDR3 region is CASSQPRDRVREQFF. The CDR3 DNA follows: TGCGCCAGCAGCCAACCCAGGGACAGGGTCCGTGAGCAGTTCTTC.

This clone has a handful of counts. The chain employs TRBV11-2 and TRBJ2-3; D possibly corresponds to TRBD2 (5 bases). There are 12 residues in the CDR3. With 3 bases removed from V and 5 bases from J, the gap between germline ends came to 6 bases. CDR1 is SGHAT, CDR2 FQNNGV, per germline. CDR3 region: CASSFGGDTQYF. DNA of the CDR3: TGTGCCAGCAGCTTTGGAGGAGATACGCAGTATTTT. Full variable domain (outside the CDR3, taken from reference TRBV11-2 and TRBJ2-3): EAGVAQSPRYKIIEKRQSVAFWCNPISGHATLYWYQQILGQGPKLLIQFQNNGVVDDSQLPKDRFSAERLKGVDSTLKIQPAKLEDSAVYLCASSFGGDTQYFGPGTRLTVL.

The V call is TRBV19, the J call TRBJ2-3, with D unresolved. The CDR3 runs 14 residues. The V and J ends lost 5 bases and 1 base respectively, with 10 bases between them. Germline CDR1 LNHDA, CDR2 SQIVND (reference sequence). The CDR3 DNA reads TGTGCCAGTAGTCTGTATGAGGGCACAGATACGCAGTATTTT. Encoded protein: CASSLYEGTDTQYF. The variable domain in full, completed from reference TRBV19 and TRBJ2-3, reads DGGITQSPKYLFRKEGQNVTLSCEQNLNHDAMYWYRQDPGQGLRLIYYSQIVNDFQKGDIAEGYSVSREKKESFPLTVTSAQKNPTAFYLCASSLYEGTDTQYFGPGTRLTVL.

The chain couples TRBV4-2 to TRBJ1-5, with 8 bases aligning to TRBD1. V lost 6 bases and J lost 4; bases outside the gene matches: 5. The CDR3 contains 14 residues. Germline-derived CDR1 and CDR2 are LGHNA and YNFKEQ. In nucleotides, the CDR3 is TGTGCCAGCAGTCTTCAGGGGGCGAATCAGCCCCAGCATTTT. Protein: CASSLQGANQPQHF.